The source of this T cell receptor beta chain is a study of radiation and T cells in renal cell carcinoma. Study background: Nephrectomy followed 15 Gy stereotactic body radiation by 4 weeks.

This clone came up a few times. The data were produced by immunoSEQ multiplex PCR, yet TCRdb's version contains in-frame clones alone and is incomplete. Among some 140,000 clones listed, roughly 84% were seen once. Time point in this sample: baseline pretreatment blood. The treatment here: 15 Gy SBRT to primary tumor, nephrectomy 4 weeks later. The patient's renal cell carcinoma had clear cell pathology. The germline V gene encodes CDR1 LNHDA and CDR2 SQIVND (reference sequence). V trimming: 0 bases; J trimming: 1 base; junction bases outside the gene matches: 2. CDR3 length: 15 amino acids. The chain has TRBV19 and TRBJ2-5; TRBD1 matches 7 bases. Sequenced material: blood, taken from a patient whose treatment included radiotherapy and nephrectomy. This TCR was recovered from a woman between 50 and 59 years old with renal cell carcinoma. The CDR3 nucleotides read TGTGCCAGTAGTATAGACGCAGGGGGCCAAGAGACCCAGTACTTC. It is translated as CASSIDAGGQETQYF.